This T cell receptor beta chain came from a study of T cell responses to AZD1222 COVID-19 vaccine. The CDR3 has 14 residues. The V gene end was trimmed by 0 bases and the J gene end by 6 bases; junction bases not matched to a gene: 4. Per germline, CDR1 MDHEN and CDR2 SYDVKM. Measured with immunoSEQ multiplex PCR; TCRdb has only the in-frame clones, and not every one. The table includes about 110,000 clones, around nine tenths detected once. This TCR came from an adult who received the AZD1222 COVID-19 vaccine. This chain links TRBV28 with TRBJ1-2, with TRBD1 matching 7 bases. Material: peripheral blood, obtained 28 days after the second AZD1222 dose. CDR3 sequence reads: CASSLWAGGNGYTF. DNA of the CDR3: TGTGCCAGCAGTTTATGGGCAGGGGGAAATGGCTACACCTTC.